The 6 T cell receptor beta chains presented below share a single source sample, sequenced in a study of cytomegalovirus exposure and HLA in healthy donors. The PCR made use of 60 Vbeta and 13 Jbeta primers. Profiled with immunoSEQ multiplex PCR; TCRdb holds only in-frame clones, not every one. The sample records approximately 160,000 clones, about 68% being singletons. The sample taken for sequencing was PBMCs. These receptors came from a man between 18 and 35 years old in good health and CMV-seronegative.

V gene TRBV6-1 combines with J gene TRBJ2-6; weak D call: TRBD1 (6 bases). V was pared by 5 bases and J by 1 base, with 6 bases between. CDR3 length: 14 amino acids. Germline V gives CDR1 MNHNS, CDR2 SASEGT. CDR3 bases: TGTGCCAGCAGTACAGGGTCTGGGGCCAACGTCCTGACTTTC. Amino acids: CASSTGSGANVLTF.

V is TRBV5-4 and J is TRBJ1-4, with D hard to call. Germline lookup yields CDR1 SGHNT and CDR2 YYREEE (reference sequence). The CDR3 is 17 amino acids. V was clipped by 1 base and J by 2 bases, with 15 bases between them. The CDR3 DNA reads TGTGCCAGCAGCTTGAGTCCAGGAAAAGCTACTAATGAAAAACTGTTTTTT. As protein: CASSLSPGKATNEKLFF.

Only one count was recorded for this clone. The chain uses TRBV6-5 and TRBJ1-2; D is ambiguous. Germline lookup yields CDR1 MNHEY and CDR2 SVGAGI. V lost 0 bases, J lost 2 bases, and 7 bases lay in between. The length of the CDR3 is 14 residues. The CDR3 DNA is TGTGCCAGCAGTTACTCCGACACGAACTATGGCTACACCTTC. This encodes CASSYSDTNYGYTF.

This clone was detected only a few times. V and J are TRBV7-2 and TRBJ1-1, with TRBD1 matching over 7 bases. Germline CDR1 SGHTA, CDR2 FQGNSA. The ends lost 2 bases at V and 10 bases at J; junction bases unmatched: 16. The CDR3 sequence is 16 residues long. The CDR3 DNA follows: TGTGCCAGCAGCTTAAACGCACAGGGGCCCGAGTCGGGAGCTTTCTTT. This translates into CASSLNAQGPESGAFF.

CDR3 amino acids: CASARGYRHTEAFF. The CDR3, as DNA: TGTGCCAGCGCCCGCGGGTACCGGCACACTGAAGCTTTCTTT. The genes are TRBV28 and TRBJ1-1, with D hard to call. V lost 8 bases and J lost 3, with 16 bases in between. CDR1 MDHEN and CDR2 SYDVKM come from the germline V gene. The CDR3 runs to 14 residues.

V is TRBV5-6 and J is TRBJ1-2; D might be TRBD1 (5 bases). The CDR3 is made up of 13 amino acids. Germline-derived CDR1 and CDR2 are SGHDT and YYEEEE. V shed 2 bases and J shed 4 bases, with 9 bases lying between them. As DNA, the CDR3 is TGTGCCAGCAGCTTAGACAGCTCCTATGGCTACACCTTC. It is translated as CASSLDSSYGYTF.